These T cell receptor beta chains were read from a single sample in a study of memory CD4+ T cells and cytomegalovirus serostatus. Repertoires were generated with immunoSEQ multiplex PCR, while TCRdb's copy carries only in-frame clones and drops some. The sample records about 57,000 clones, roughly 80% being singletons. The sequenced sample consisted of memory CD4+ T cells from blood. These receptors all come from an adult in good health and CMV-seronegative. CDR3s leave out the opening cysteine and the closing phenylalanine or tryptophan.

CDR3 length	V gene	CDR3 protein
12	TRBV4-1	ASSRTGDVDTQY
10	TRBV28	ASRPAGDSYT
13	TRBV18	ASSTTGLANYGYT
14	TRBV4-1	ASSQDGGSSGGELF
11	TRBV5-1	ASSLAFSLWQY
11	TRBV6-1	ANRAAITDTQY
12	TRBV19	ASSHRQGAYEQY
15	TRBV27	ASSYPAGEKGDQPQH
11	TRBV6-5	ASSYRRRDTQY
11	TRBV7-2	ASSRVLGNEAF
14	TRBV5-1	ASSFGKGPSTDTQY
12	TRBV4-2	ASSQDQSTDTQY
10	TRBV28	ASSLRHYGYT
13	TRBV14	ASSQRGPYNSPLH
14	TRBV9	ASSAGTPREAYGYT
11	TRBV29-1	RNDWGESQPQH
15	TRBV5-1	ASSDGAQGLRTGELF
14	TRBV6-5	ASSWRSTGLTPEQY
13	TRBV7-8	ASSLSPDRGNIQY
14	TRBV4-1	ASSRALGTKSDEQF
13	TRBV9	ASSVDASGVTGQY
12	TRBV6-1	ASCKDSLNTEAF
12	TRBV11-3	ASSLSGLAEGQF
15	TRBV27	ASRPPSGRWSNQPQH
12	TRBV2	ASRGDSGSRGYT
14	TRBV5-1	ASSPGDRGGVTEAF
13	TRBV6-5	ASRSGSPRTDTQY
13	TRBV30	AWTHGRRSGNTIY
12	TRBV18	ASSGQRGENIQY
11	TRBV7-9	ASSQGLPLGYT
18	TRBV12-1	ASSFGWSERREFAHNEQF
13	TRBV29-1	SVAGFDPIATKLF
13	TRBV5-5	ASSTGTLAGSPLH
11	TRBV7-9	ASSVRDSSEQY
9	TRBV29-1	SLDGHYGYT
17	TRBV5-1	ASSLTGTGRSDRPDTQY
13	TRBV27	ASRPLTQSNQPQH
11	TRBV6-1	ASRTGTDYEQY
10	TRBV19	ASISRPYEQY
13	TRBV18	ASSTGTVYFYEQF
18	TRBV6-1	ASSGQGFGDLGDLNTEAF
9	TRBV10-3	AISGGRGYT
12	TRBV7-2	ASSLGQANYGYT
10	TRBV29-1	SVAQGAGEQY
13	TRBV5-6	ASSLRTGSNQPQH
13	TRBV7-9	ASSSFRDTGGELF
12	TRBV5-1	ASSLAEGIGEQY
11	TRBV5-1	ASKFGDYTEAF
11	TRBV6-5	ASSRTDNSPLH
12	TRBV2	ASSDELAAIPLH
13	TRBV28	ASSWQTRANYGYT
11	TRBV5-1	ASSLSGAGEQY
14	TRBV5-1	ASSSGASGFYNEQF
14	TRBV9	ASSRASPAAPTGYT
15	TRBV10-3	AISESTLIRTGYGYT